This passage covers 9 T cell receptor beta chains from one sample sequenced in a study of cytomegalovirus exposure and HLA in healthy donors. Sequenced by immunoSEQ multiplex PCR; TCRdb stores in-frame clones only, minus some. The table includes over 250,000 clones, around 87% detected once. Material: PBMCs. These TCRs come from a woman aged 30 to 39 in good health and CMV-seropositive.

The gene calls are TRBV19 and TRBJ1-5; maybe TRBD1 (6 bases). V was trimmed by 0 bases and J by 4 bases, leaving 10 bases between them. The germline CDR1 and CDR2 sequences are LNHDA and SQIVND (reference sequence). This CDR3 comprises 15 residues. CDR3 sequence (DNA): TGTGCCAGTAGTATAGAGGACAGACTAAATCAGCCCCAGCATTTT. Amino acid sequence: CASSIEDRLNQPQHF.

The CDR3 DNA reads TGCAGTGCCTCGACGGATCAGCCCCAGCATTTT. Translating it yields CSASTDQPQHF. V and J are TRBV20-1 and TRBJ1-5; no clear D gene. The CDR3 is 11 amino acids. Deletions cut 6 bases from V and 5 bases from J, with 8 bases between. CDR1 and CDR2 (germline): DFQATT, SNEGSKA (reference sequence).

This chain joins TRBV2 and TRBJ2-1; 8 nucleotides agree with TRBD2. This CDR3 has 16 residues. Germline loops: CDR1 SNHLY, CDR2 FYNNEI. The J segment lost 6 bases and the V segment lost 5 bases, leaving 12 bases of the junction unmatched. This CDR3 is CASSRGPGLESNEQFF. CDR3 DNA sequence: TGTGCCAGCAGTAGGGGCCCGGGACTAGAGTCCAATGAGCAGTTCTTC.

V usage is TRBV30 and J usage is TRBJ2-1; 9 bases line up with TRBD1. The CDR3 covers 15 residues. V shed 2 bases and J 1 base; nucleotides not matched to a gene: 3. Germline V CDR1 and CDR2: GTSNPN, SVGIG (reference sequence). For the CDR3, the DNA is TGTGCCTGGAGTCCCGGGACAGGGTCCTACAATGAGCAGTTCTTC. Encoded protein: CAWSPGTGSYNEQFF.

CDR3 DNA: TGTGCCAGCAGTTTCCCCCCGAGGACAGGGGTGGGTGTCGATCAGCCCCAGCATTTT. Residues: CASSFPPRTGVGVDQPQHF. This sequence joins TRBV28 and TRBJ1-5, with 9 bases that match TRBD1. Germline V CDR1 and CDR2: MDHEN, SYDVKM. CDR3 length: 19 amino acids. J was trimmed by 5 bases and V by 3 bases; bases with no gene match: 17.

This rearrangement joins TRBV7-7 to TRBJ2-7; TRBD1 matches at 7 bases. The CDR3 length is 13 residues. Losses at the gene ends were 6 bases for V and 6 bases for J; bases not matched to a gene: 8. Per the germline V gene, CDR1 is SSHAT and CDR2 is FNYEAQ (reference sequence). The CDR3 nucleotides read TGTGCCAGCAGTTTGGACAGGTTTGGCGAGCAGTACTTC. This gives the protein CASSLDRFGEQYF.

The gene calls are TRBV10-3 and TRBJ2-7; maybe TRBD1 (6 bases). Germline CDR1 reads ENHRY; CDR2 reads SYGVKD. Trimming stripped 10 bases from V and 3 bases from J, with 16 bases between. There are 13 residues in the CDR3. CDR3 loop: CATDPGQDYEQYF. The DNA for the CDR3 is TGTGCCACTGATCCGGGACAAGACTACGAGCAGTACTTC.

The rearrangement links TRBV5-6 to TRBJ1-2; D remains ambiguous. V was clipped by 2 bases and J by 1 base, with 6 bases between them. In germline, CDR1 is SGHDT, CDR2 YYEEEE. The CDR3 totals 13 residues. CDR3 loop: CASSFGSNYGYTF. CDR3 nucleotides: TGTGCCAGCAGCTTTGGGAGTAACTATGGCTACACCTTC.

This rearrangement joins TRBV28 to TRBJ2-7; 9 bases are shared with TRBD1. Germline loops: CDR1 MDHEN, CDR2 SYDVKM. The CDR3 length is 15 residues. V lost 6 bases, J lost 5 bases, and 11 bases stayed unmatched. The CDR3 here is CASSPTGQGIHEQYF. DNA of the CDR3: TGTGCCAGCAGCCCCACGGGACAGGGCATCCACGAGCAGTACTTC.